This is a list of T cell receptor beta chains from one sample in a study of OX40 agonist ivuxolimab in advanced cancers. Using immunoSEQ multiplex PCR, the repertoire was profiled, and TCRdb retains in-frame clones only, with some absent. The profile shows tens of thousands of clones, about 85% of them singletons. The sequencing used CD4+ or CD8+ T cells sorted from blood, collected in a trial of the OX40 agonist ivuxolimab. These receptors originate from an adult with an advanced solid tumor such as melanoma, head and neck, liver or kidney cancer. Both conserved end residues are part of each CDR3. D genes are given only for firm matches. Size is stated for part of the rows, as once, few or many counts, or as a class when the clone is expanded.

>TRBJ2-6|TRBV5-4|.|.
TGTGCCAGCAGCTTGGTGGGCAGCAGAAACGTCCTGACTTTC
CASSLVGSRNVLTF
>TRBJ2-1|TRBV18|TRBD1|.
TGTGCCAGCTCACCACCGAACGGTGCGAACAGGGGCTCAGTCAATGAGCAGTTCTTC
CASSPPNGANRGSVNEQFF
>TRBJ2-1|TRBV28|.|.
TGTGCCAGCATTAATCAATTGGTCAATGAGCAGTTCTTC
CASINQLVNEQFF
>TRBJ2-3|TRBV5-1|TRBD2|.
TGCGCCAGCAGCTTCGGATCCGGGACTAGCGGCACAGATACGCAGTATTTT
CASSFGSGTSGTDTQYF
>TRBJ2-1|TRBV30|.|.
TGTGCCTGGAGTGTCCTCGGGAGAGGAACAGACAATGAGCAGTTCTTC
CAWSVLGRGTDNEQFF
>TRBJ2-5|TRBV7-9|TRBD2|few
TGTGCCAGCAGCACTAATAACGGGGGGAACCAAGAGACCCAGTACTTC
CASSTNNGGNQETQYF
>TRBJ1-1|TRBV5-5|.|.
TGTGCCAGCAGCCCATCGGCACAGGGAAACACTGAAGCTTTCTTT
CASSPSAQGNTEAFF
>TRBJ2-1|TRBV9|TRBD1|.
TGTGCCAGCAGCCTGACAGGGCAGGGGTTCAATGAGCAGTTCTTC
CASSLTGQGFNEQFF
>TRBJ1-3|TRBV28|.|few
TGTGCCAGCAGTTTAAGTGGCTCTGGAAACACCATATATTTT
CASSLSGSGNTIYF
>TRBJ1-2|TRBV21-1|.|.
TGTGCCAGCAGCAAAGACGGTTGGCAGGGGACCGGGATTGACTATGGCTACACCTTC
CASSKDGWQGTGIDYGYTF
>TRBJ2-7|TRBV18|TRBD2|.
TGTGCCAGCTCACATAAAAAAATTCTAAGGTTAGCGGGAAAATCCACCAACTACGAGCAGTACTTC
CASSHKKILRLAGKSTNYEQYF
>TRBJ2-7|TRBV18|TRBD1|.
TGTGCCAGCTCACCAGGGACAGGGGGTCTAAACGAGCAGTACTTC
CASSPGTGGLNEQYF
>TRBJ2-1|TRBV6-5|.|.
TGTGCCAGCAGTTGGACGGCGGACAATGAGCAGTTCTTC
CASSWTADNEQFF
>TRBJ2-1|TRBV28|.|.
TGTGCCAGCAGTACTAGACAGCAACAGCAGTTCTTC
CASSTRQQQQFF
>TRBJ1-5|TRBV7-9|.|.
TGTGCCAGCAGCCTTCCGGGACGTGGGCGGCCCCAGCATTTT
CASSLPGRGRPQHF
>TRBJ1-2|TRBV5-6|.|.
TGTGCCAGCAGCTTTGACACCAACTATGGCTACACCTTC
CASSFDTNYGYTF
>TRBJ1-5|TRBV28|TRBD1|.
TGTGCCAGCAGTTTGCCTGGGACAGGGGAGTATCAGCCCCAGCATTTT
CASSLPGTGEYQPQHF
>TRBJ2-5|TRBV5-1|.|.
TGCGCCAGCGGAGGGGGGAGCCAAGAGACCCAGTACTTC
CASGGGSQETQYF
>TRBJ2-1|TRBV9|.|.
TGTGCCAGCAGCGTAGCCAATGAGCAGTTCTTC
CASSVANEQFF
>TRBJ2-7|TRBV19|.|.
TGTGCCAGTAGTTCCGTATACCTTTCCGAGCAGTACTTC
CASSSVYLSEQYF
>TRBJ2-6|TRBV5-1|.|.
TGCGCCAGCAGCTTGGGGGGTGGATCCTCTGGGGCCAACGTCCTGACTTTC
CASSLGGGSSGANVLTF
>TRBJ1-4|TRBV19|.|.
TGTGCCAGTAGTATTACAGGGAGTGGTGAAAAACTGTTTTTT
CASSITGSGEKLFF
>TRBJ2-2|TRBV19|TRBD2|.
TGTGCCAGTAGTCCCTCCCCAGCGGGAGTTAACACCGGGGAGCTGTTTTTT
CASSPSPAGVNTGELFF
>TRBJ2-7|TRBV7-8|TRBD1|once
TGTGCCAGCAGCCTGGACAGGGGCTACGAGCAGTACTTC
CASSLDRGYEQYF
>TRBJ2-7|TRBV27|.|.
TGTGCCAGCAGTTATAGACCTGACTACGAGCAGTACTTC
CASSYRPDYEQYF
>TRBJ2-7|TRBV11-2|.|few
TGTGCCAGCAGTTTTTCATTTTCCGACGAGCAGTACTTC
CASSFSFSDEQYF
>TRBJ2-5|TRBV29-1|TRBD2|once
TGCAGCGTTCGGGGGAGCGGGAGGGCCCAGGAGACCCAGTACTTC
CSVRGSGRAQETQYF
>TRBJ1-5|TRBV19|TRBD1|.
TGTGCCAGTAGTCTCCAGGGGGCATGGGATCAGCCCCAGCATTTT
CASSLQGAWDQPQHF
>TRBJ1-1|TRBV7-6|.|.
TGTGCCAGCAGCCGAATTCCCGGACAGAACACTGAAGCTTTCTTT
CASSRIPGQNTEAFF
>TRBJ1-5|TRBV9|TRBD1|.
TGTGCCAGCAGCCTCCAGGGGGCAAGCAATCAGCCCCAGCATTTT
CASSLQGASNQPQHF
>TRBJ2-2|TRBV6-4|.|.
TGTGCCAGCAGTGACGGGGACACCGGGGAGCTGTTTTTT
CASSDGDTGELFF
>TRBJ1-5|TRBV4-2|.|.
TGTGCCAGCAGCCATCTCGGGGAACAGGGTGAAAATCAGCCCCAGCATTTT
CASSHLGEQGENQPQHF
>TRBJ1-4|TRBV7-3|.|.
TGTGCCAGCAGCTCCCTACTGAGACAAGGTGGAAAACTGTTTTTT
CASSSLLRQGGKLFF
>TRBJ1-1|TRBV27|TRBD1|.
TGTGCCAGCAGGGGACAGGCGAAGAATTTTGAAGCTTTCTTT
CASRGQAKNFEAFF
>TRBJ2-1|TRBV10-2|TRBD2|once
TGCGCCACCGAAAGCGGGGCCGCAAGGGATGAGCAGTTCTTC
CATESGAARDEQFF
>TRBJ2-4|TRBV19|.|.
TGTGCCAGTAGTATAAATTGGGGAAAAAACATTCAGTACTTC
CASSINWGKNIQYF
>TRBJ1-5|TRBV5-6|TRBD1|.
TGTGCCAGCAGCTTGGGACAGGGGATTTACAATCAGCCCCAGCATTTT
CASSLGQGIYNQPQHF
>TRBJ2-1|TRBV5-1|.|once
TGCGCCAGCAGCTTGGAAGGGCTAGCCCAGTCCTACAATGAGCAGTTCTTC
CASSLEGLAQSYNEQFF
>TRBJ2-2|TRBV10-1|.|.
TGCGCCAGCAGTGAGCAGGGGAACACCGGGGAGCTGTTTTTT
CASSEQGNTGELFF